This T cell receptor (beta chain) was captured in a study of T cell changes during pregnancy in multiple sclerosis. This CDR3 has 14 residues. Germline CDR1 reads SGDLS; CDR2 reads YYNGEE. Trimming removed 4 bases from V and 1 base from J, with 12 bases in between. Assay used: immunoSEQ multiplex PCR; TCRdb lists only in-frame clones, some missing. The table lists about 61,000 clones, over 80% of them singletons. The sequencing here drew on peripheral blood, taken in the first trimester of pregnancy. The sequence derives from a female donor in good health, enrolled as a control in a pregnancy study. This chain links TRBV9 with TRBJ2-7; a weak D match, TRBD1 (6 bases). The CDR3 region is CASSPYRVSYEQYF. CDR3 in DNA: TGTGCCAGCAGCCCCTACAGGGTATCCTACGAGCAGTACTTC.